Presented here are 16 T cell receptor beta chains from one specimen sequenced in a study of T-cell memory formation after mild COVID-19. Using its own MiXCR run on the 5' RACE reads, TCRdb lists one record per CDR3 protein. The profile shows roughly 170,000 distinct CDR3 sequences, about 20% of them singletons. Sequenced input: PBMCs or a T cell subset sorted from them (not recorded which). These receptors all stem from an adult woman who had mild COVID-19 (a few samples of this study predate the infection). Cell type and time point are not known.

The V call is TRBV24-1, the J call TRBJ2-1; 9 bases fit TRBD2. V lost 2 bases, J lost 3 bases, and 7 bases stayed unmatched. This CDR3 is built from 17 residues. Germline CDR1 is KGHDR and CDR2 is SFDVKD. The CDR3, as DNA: TGTGCCACCAGTGATTCTCGGATTAGCGGGAGCTACAATGAGCAGTTCTTC. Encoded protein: CATSDSRISGSYNEQFF.

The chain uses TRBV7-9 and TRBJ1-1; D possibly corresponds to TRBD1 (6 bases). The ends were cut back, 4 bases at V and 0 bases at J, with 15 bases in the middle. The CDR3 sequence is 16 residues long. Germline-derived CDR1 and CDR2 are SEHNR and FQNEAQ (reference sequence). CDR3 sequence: CASSSYRAEVNTEAFF. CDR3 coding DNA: TGTGCCAGCAGCTCGTACAGGGCTGAGGTGAACACTGAAGCTTTCTTT.

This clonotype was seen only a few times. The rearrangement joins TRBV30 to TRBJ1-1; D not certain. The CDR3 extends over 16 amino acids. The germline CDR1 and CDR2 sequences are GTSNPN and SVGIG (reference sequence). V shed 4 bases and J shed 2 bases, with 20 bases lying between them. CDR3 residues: CAWKRPNRDLNTEAFF. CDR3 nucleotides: TGTGCCTGGAAGCGACCGAACCGTGATTTAAACACTGAAGCTTTCTTT.

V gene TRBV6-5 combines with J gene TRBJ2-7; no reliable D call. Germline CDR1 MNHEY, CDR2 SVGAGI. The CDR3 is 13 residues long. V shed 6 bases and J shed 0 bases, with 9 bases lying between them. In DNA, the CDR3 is TGTGCCAGCAGCCCGGCGAGCTCCTACGAGCAGTACTTC. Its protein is CASSPASSYEQYF.

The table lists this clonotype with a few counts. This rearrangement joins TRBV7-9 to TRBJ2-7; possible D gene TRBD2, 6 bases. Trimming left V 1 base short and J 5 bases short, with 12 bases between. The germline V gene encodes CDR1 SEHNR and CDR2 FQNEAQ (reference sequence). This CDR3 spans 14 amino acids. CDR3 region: CASSLVVGRNEQYF. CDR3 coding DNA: TGTGCCAGCAGCTTAGTGGTAGGGAGGAACGAGCAGTACTTC. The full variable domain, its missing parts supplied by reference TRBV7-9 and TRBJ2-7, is DTGVSQNPRHKITKRGQNVTFRCDPISEHNRLYWYRQTLGQGPEFLTYFQNEAQLEKSRLLSDRFSAERPKGSFSTLEIQRTEQGDSAMYLCASSLVVGRNEQYFGPGTRLTVT.

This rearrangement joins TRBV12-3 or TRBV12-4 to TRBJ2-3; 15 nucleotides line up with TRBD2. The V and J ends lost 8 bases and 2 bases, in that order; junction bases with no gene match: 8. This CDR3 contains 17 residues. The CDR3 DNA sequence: TGTGCCAGCGGCTCGGGGACTAGCGGGGGGAACACAGATACGCAGTATTTT. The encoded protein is CASGSGTSGGNTDTQYF.

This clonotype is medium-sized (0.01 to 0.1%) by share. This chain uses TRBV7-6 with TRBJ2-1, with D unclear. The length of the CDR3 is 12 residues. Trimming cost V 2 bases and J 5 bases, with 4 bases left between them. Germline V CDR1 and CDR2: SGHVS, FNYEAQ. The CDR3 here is CASSLTDNEQFF. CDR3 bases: TGTGCCAGCAGCTTAACCGACAATGAGCAGTTCTTC.

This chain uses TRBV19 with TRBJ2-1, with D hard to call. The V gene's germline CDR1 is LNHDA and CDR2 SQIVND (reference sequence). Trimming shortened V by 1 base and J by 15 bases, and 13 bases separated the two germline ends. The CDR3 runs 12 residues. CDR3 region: CASSIGGLTPFF. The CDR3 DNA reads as TGTGCCAGTAGTATAGGGGGATTAACCCCGTTCTTC.

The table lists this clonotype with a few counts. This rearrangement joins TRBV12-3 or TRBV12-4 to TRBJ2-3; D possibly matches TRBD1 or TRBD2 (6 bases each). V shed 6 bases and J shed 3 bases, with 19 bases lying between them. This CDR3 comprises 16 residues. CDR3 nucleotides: TGTGCCAGCAGAGGGACATTCCAGGAGGGGACAGATACGCAGTATTTT. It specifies CASRGTFQEGTDTQYF.

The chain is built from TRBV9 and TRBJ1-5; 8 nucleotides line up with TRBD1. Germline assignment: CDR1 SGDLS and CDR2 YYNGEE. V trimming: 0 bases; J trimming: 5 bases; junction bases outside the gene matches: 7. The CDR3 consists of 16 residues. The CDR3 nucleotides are TGTGCCAGCAGCGTAGGGACAGGGAGGTTCGATCAGCCCCAGCATTTT. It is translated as CASSVGTGRFDQPQHF.

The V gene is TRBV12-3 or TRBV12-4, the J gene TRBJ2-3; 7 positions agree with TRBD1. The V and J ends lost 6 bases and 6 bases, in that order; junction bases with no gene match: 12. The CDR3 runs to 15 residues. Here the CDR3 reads CASRGDRYHMDTQYF. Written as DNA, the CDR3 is TGTGCCAGCAGGGGGGACAGATACCATATGGATACGCAGTATTTT.

The CDR3 here is CAWSTSSYEQYF. DNA of the CDR3: TGTGCCTGGAGTACTAGCTCCTACGAGCAGTACTTC. V usage is TRBV30 and J usage is TRBJ2-7, with D perhaps matching TRBD2 (5 bases). This CDR3 contains 12 residues. In germline, CDR1 is GTSNPN, CDR2 SVGIG (reference sequence). The V and J ends lost 2 bases and 0 bases respectively, with 5 bases between them.

The CDR3 sequence is CASSSGTSEYNEQFF. In DNA form, the CDR3 reads TGCGCCAGCAGTTCCGGGACTAGCGAGTACAATGAGCAGTTCTTC. V and J are TRBV5-1 and TRBJ2-1, with TRBD2 identical over 10 bases. Per the germline V gene, CDR1 is SGHRS and CDR2 is YFSETQ. The CDR3 runs to 15 residues. The V and J ends lost 5 bases and 4 bases, in that order; junction bases with no gene match: 6.

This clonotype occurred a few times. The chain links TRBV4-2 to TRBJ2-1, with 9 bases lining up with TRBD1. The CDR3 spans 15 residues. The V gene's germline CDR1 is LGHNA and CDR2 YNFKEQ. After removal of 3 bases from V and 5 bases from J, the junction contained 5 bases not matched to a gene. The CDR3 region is CASSHRDRENNEQFF. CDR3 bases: TGTGCCAGCAGCCATAGGGACAGGGAAAACAATGAGCAGTTCTTC.

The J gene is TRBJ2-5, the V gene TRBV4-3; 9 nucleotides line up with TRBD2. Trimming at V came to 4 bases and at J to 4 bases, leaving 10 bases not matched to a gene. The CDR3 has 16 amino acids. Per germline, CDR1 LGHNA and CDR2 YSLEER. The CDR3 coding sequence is TGCGCCAGCAGCCGCGATGGTAGCGGGAGAGGAGAGACCCAGTACTTC. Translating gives CASSRDGSGRGETQYF.

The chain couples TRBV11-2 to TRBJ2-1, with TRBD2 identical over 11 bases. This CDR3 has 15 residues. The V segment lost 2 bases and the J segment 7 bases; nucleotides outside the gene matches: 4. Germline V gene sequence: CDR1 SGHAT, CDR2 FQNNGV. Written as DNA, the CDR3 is TGTGCCAGCAGCTTATGGATAGCGGGGGGGAATGAGCAGTTCTTC. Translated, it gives CASSLWIAGGNEQFF.